These T cell receptor beta chains were read from a single sample in a study of cytomegalovirus exposure and HLA in healthy donors. Only in-frame clones appear in the TCRdb table, and some are missing; sequencing was by immunoSEQ multiplex PCR. The sample yields about 120,000 clones, approximately 72% seen once. Sequencing was performed on PBMCs. The receptor set was obtained from a man between 60 and 70 years old in good health and CMV-seropositive. The CDR3 runs from the conserved cysteine through the conserved F or W. The D gene is left open where the match is weak. Only part of the rows carry a size: once, few, many, or a class if the clone is expanded.

J | size | V | D | DNA | CDR3
TRBJ1-2 | NA | TRBV11-2 | NA | TGTGCCAGCAGCTTAGGAGCAGGGGTAAACTATGGCTACACCTTC | CASSLGAGVNYGYTF
TRBJ2-7 | NA | TRBV5-5 | NA | TGTGCCAGCAGCTTGGGACAGGTTGACTACGAGCAGTACTTC | CASSLGQVDYEQYF
TRBJ2-7 | NA | TRBV30 | TRBD1 | TGTGCCTGGAGCCGGGACAGGGGGGACGAGCAGTACTTC | CAWSRDRGDEQYF
TRBJ1-1 | NA | TRBV18 | NA | TGTGCCAGCTCACCACAGGGCACTAGCGATGAAGCTTTCTTT | CASSPQGTSDEAFF
TRBJ1-2 | NA | TRBV7-9 | TRBD1 | TGTGCCAGCAGCTTAGACCGGACAGGGGTTGAACATGGCTACACCTTC | CASSLDRTGVEHGYTF
TRBJ2-3 | NA | TRBV7-8 | NA | TGTGCCAGCAGCAGACTCACAGATACGCAGTATTTT | CASSRLTDTQYF
TRBJ2-3 | NA | TRBV19 | TRBD2 | TGTGCCAGTAGTATACAGCGGGGCGGCACAGATACGCAGTATTTT | CASSIQRGGTDTQYF
TRBJ2-5 | NA | TRBV2 | NA | TGTGCCAGCAGTGAATGGCGGAAAGAGACCCAGTACTTC | CASSEWRKETQYF
TRBJ2-2 | NA | TRBV2 | TRBD2 | TGTGCCAGCAGTGGGACTAGCGGGAGTATCGGGGAGCTGTTTTTT | CASSGTSGSIGELFF
TRBJ2-2 | NA | TRBV27 | TRBD2 | TGTGCCAGCAGTTTCCCGGCCGGGACTAGATCAACCGGGGAGCTGTTTTTT | CASSFPAGTRSTGELFF
TRBJ2-6 | once | TRBV5-1 | NA | TGCGCCAGCAGCCTGCCCCGACTTGGTGGGGCCAACGGCCTGACTTTC | CASSLPRLGGANGLTF
TRBJ2-7 | NA | TRBV28 | NA | TGTGCCAGCAGTTTAAGGGGGATCTACGAGCAGTACTTC | CASSLRGIYEQYF
TRBJ2-7 | NA | TRBV11-2 | NA | TGTGCCAGCAGCCCGATACAGGTGGGAGGCGAGCAGTACTTC | CASSPIQVGGEQYF
TRBJ2-1 | once | TRBV19 | TRBD1 | TGTGCCAGTAGTATCGACAGGGGGCGGTCACGAGAGTTCTTC | CASSIDRGRSREFF
TRBJ1-1 | NA | TRBV6-5 | TRBD1 | TGTGCCGGGCGGACAGGGAACACTGAAGCTTTCTTT | CAGRTGNTEAFF
TRBJ2-7 | NA | TRBV28 | NA | TGTGCCAGCAGTCCTATTGGGGGGTGGGCAGGGACCCCCTTC | CASSPIGGWAGTPF